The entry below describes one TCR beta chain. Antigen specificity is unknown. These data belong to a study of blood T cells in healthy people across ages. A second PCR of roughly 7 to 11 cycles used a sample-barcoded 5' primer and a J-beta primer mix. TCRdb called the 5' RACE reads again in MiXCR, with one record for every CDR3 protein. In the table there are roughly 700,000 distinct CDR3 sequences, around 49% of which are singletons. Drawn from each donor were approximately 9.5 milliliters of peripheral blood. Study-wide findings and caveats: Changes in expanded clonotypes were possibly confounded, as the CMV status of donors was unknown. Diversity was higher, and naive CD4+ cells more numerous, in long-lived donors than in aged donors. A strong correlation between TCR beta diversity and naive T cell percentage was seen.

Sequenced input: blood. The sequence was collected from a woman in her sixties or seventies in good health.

The CDR3 loop is CASSVGQGDRNYNEQFF. The CDR3, as DNA: TGCGCCAGCAGCGTCGGTCAGGGGGATAGAAACTACAATGAGCAGTTCTTC. The chain uses TRBV5-1 and TRBJ2-1; 7 nucleotides agree with TRBD1. The CDR3 sequence is 17 residues long. Trimming removed 4 bases from V and 3 bases from J; junction bases left unmatched: 13. Germline CDR1 SGHRS, CDR2 YFSETQ. The full variable domain, in which reference TRBV5-1 and TRBJ2-1 provide the parts outside the CDR3, is KAGVTQTPRYLIKTRGQQVTLSCSPISGHRSVSWYQQTPGQGLQFLFEYFSETQRNKGNFPGRFSGRQFSNSRSEMNVSTLELGDSALYLCASSVGQGDRNYNEQFFGPGTRLTVL.